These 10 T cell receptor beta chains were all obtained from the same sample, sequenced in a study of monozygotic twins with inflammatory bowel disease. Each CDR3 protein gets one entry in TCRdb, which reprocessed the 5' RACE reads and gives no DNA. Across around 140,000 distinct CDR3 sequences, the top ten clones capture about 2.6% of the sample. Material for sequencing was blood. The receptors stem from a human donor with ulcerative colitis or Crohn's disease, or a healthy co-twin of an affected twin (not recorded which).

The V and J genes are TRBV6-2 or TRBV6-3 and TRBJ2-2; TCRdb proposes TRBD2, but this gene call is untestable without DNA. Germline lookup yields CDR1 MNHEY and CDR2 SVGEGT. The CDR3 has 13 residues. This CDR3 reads CASREGNTGELFF.

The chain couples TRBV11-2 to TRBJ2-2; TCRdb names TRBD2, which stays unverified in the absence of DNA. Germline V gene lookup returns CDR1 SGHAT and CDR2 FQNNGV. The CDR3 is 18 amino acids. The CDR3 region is CASSFLAGGGRGTGELFF.

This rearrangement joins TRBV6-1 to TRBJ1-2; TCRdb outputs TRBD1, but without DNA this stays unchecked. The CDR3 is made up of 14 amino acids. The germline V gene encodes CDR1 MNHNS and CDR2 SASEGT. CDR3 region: CASRDTAGNYGYTF.

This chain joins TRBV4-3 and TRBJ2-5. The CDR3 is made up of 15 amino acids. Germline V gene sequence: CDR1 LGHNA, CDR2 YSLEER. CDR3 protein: CASSPQIPGRETQYF.

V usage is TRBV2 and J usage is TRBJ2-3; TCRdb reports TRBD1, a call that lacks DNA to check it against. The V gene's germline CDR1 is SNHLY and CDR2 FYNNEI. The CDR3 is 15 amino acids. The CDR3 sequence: CASSGQGASTDTQYF.

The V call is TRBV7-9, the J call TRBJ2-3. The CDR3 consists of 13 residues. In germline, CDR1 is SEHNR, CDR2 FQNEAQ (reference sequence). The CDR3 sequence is CASSGVGTDTQYF. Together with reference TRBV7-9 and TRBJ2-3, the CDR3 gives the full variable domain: DTGVSQNPRHKITKRGQNVTFRCDPISEHNRLYWYRQTLGQGPEFLTYFQNEAQLEKSRLLSDRFSAERPKGSFSTLEIQRTEQGDSAMYLCASSGVGTDTQYFGPGTRLTVL.

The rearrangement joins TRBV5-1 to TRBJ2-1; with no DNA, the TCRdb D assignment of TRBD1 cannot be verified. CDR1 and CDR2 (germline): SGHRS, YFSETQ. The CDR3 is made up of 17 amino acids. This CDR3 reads CASSSGQGSHSYNEQFF.

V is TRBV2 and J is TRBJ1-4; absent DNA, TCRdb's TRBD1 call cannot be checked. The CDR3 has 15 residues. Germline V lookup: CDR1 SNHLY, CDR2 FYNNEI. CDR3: CASSEGQVFDEKLFF.

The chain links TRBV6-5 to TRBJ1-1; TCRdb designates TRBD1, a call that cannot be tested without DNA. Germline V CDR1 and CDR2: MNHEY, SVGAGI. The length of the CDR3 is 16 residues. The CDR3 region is CASSLKGGASQAEAFF.

CDR3 sequence: CASSRRQGDNEQYF. V and J are TRBV5-1 and TRBJ2-7; the TRBD1 assignment by TCRdb is unverifiable without DNA. The germline V gene encodes CDR1 SGHRS and CDR2 YFSETQ. CDR3 length: 14 residues.